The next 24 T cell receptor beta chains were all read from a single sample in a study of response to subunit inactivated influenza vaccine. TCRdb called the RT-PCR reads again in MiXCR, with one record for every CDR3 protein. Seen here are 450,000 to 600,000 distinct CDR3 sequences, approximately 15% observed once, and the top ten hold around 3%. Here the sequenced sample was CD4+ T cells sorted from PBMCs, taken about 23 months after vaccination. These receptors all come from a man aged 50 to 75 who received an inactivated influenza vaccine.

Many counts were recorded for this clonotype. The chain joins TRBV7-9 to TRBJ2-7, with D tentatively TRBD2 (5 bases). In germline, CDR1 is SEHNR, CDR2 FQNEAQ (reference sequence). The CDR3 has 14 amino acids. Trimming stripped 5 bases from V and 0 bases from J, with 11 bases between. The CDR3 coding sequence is TGTGCCAGCAGCCGAGGAGGAAGCTCCTACGAGCAGTACTTC. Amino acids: CASSRGGSSYEQYF.

The CDR3, as DNA: TGTGCCAGCAGTCAGGGTAAGGGAACGAACACTGAAGCTTTCTTT. This translates into CASSQGKGTNTEAFF. The chain has TRBV6-2 or TRBV6-3 and TRBJ1-1, with D possibly being TRBD1 (5 bases). This CDR3 has 15 amino acids. Looked up from germline, CDR1 is MNHEY and CDR2 is SVGEGT. Trimming cost V 5 bases and J 1 base, with 14 bases left between them.

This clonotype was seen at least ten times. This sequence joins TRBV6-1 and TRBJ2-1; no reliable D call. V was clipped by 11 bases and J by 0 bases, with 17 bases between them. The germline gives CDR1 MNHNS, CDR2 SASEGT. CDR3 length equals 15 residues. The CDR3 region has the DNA TGTGCCGCCGAGTTGAGTCGGAGCTCCTACAATGAGCAGTTCTTC. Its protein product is CAAELSRSSYNEQFF.

CDR3 nucleotides: TGTGCCATCAGTGAAGGGCAGAGAAGCTCCTACAATGAGCAGTTCTTC. Protein product: CAISEGQRSSYNEQFF. The rearrangement links TRBV10-3 to TRBJ2-1; D is uncertain. The CDR3 contains 16 residues. Germline V gene sequence: CDR1 ENHRY, CDR2 SYGVKD. Trimming took off 3 bases at V and 0 bases at J, with 12 bases between the two ends.

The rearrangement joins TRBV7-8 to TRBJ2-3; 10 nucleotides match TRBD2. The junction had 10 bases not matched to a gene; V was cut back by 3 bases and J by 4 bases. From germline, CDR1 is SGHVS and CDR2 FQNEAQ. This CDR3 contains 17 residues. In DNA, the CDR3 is TGTGCCAGCAGCTTTCTACCTAGCGGGGGAGTCGCAGATACGCAGTATTTT. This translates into CASSFLPSGGVADTQYF.

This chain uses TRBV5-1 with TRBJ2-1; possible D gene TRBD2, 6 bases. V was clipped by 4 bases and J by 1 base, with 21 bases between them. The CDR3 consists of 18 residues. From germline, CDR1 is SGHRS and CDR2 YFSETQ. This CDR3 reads CASSPGTYNHQSYNEQFF. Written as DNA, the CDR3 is TGCGCCAGCAGCCCCGGGACTTACAATCACCAATCCTACAATGAGCAGTTCTTC.

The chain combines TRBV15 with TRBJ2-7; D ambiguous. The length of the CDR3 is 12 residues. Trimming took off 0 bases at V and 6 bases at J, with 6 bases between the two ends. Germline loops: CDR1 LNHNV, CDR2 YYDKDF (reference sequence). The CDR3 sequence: CATSREESEQYF. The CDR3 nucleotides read TGTGCCACCAGCAGAGAGGAGTCCGAGCAGTACTTC.

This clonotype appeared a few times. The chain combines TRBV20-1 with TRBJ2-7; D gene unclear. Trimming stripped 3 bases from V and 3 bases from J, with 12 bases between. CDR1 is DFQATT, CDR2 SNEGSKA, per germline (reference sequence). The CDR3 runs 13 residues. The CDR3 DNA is TGCAGTGCTAGTACTACCTGGCTCTACGAGCAGTACTTC. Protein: CSASTTWLYEQYF.

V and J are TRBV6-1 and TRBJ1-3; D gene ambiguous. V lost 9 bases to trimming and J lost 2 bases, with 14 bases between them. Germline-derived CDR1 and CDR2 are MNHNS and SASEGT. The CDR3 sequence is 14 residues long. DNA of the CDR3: TGTGCCAGTGACAATCCCACGGCTGGAAACACCATATATTTT. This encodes CASDNPTAGNTIYF.

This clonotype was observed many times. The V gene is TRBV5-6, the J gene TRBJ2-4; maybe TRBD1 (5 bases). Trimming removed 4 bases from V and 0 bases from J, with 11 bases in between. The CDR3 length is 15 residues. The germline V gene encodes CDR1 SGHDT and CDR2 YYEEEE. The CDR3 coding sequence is TGTGCCAGCAGCCCAGGGCTAGTAGCCAAAAACATTCAGTACTTC. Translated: CASSPGLVAKNIQYF.

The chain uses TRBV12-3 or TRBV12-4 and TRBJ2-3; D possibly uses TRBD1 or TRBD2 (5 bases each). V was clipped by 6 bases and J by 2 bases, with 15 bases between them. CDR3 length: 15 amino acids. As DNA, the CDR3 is TGTGCCAGCAGATCCTCGGGACCCCCCACAGATACGCAGTATTTT. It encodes CASRSSGPPTDTQYF.

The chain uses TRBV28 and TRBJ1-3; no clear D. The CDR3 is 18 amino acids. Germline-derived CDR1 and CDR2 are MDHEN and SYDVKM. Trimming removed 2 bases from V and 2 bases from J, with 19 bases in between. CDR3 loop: CASSLGFTRHRTGNTIYF. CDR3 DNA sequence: TGTGCCAGCAGTTTAGGTTTTACAAGACACCGGACTGGAAACACCATATATTTT.

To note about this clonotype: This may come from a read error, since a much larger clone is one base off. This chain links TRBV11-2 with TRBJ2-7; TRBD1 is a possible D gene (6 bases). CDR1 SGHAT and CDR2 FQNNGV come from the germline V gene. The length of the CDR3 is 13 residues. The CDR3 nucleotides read TGTGCCAGCAGCGCAGGGGTGGCCTACGAGCAGGACTTC. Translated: CASSAGVAYEQDF.

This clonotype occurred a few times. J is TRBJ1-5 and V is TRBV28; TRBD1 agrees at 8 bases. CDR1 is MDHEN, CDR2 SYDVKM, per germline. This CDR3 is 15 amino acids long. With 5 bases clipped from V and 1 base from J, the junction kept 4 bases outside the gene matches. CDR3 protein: CASSPTGESNQPQHF. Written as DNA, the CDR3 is TGTGCCAGCAGTCCGACAGGGGAGAGCAATCAGCCCCAGCATTTT.

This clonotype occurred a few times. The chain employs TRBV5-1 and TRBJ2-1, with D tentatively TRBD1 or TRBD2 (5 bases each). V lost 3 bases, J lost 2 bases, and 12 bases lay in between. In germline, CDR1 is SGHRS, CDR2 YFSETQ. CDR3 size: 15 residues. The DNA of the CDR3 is TGCGCCAGCAGCTCCGGGACGACAACCTACAATGAGCAGTTCTTC. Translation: CASSSGTTTYNEQFF.

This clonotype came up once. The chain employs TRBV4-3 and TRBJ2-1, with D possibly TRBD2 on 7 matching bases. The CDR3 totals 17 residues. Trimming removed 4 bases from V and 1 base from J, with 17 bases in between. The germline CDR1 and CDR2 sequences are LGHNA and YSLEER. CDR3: CASSRNRAGESYNEQFF. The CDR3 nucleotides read TGCGCCAGCAGCCGAAACAGGGCGGGAGAGTCCTACAATGAGCAGTTCTTC.

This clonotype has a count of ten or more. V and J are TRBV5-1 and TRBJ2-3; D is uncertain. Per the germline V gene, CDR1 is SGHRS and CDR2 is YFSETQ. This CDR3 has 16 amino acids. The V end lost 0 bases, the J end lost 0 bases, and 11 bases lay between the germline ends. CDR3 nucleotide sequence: TGCGCCAGCAGCTTGGTTGTACAGTCTAGCACAGATACGCAGTATTTT. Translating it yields CASSLVVQSSTDTQYF.

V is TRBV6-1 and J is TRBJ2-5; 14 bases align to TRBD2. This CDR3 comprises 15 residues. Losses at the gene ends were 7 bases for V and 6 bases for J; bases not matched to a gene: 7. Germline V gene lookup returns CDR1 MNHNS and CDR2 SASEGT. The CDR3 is CASTRTSGRRKTQYF. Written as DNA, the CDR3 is TGTGCCAGCACCCGGACTAGCGGGAGGAGAAAGACCCAGTACTTC.

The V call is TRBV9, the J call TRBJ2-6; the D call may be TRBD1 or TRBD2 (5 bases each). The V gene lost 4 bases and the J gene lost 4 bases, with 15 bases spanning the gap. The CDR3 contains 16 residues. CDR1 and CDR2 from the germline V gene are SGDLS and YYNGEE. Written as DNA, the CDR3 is TGTGCCAGCAGCCCACTGGGGGTATCAGGGGCCAACGTCCTGACTTTC. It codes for CASSPLGVSGANVLTF.

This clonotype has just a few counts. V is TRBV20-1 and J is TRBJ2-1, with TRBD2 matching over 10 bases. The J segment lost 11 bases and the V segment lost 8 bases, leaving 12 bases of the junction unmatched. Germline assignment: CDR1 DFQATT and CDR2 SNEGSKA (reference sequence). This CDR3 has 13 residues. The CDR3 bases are TGCAGTTCACCGGGACTAGCGAGCCGAAAGCAGTTCTTC. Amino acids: CSSPGLASRKQFF.

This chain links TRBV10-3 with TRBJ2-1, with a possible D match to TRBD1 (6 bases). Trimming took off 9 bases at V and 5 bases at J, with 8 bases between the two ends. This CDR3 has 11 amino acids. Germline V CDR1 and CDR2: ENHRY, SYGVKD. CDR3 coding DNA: TGTGCCATTGGGACAAACAATGAGCAGTTCTTC. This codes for CAIGTNNEQFF.

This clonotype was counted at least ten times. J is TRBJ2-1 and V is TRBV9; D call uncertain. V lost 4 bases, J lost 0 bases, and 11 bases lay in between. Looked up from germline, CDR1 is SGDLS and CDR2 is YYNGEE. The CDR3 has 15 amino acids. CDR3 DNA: TGTGCCAGCAGCATTCGGACGGGCTCCTACAATGAGCAGTTCTTC. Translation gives CASSIRTGSYNEQFF.

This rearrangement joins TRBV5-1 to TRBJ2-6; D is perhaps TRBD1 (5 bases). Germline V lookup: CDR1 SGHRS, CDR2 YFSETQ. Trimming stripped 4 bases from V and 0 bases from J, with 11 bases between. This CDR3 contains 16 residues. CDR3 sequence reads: CASSVRVDSGANVLTF. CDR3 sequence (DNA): TGCGCCAGCAGCGTCAGGGTCGACTCTGGGGCCAACGTCCTGACTTTC.

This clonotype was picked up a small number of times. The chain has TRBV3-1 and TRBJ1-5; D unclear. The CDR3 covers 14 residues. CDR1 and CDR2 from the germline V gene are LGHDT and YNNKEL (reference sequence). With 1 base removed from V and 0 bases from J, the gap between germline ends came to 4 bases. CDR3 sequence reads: CASSQAHSNQPQHF. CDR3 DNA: TGTGCCAGCAGCCAAGCCCATAGCAATCAGCCCCAGCATTTT.